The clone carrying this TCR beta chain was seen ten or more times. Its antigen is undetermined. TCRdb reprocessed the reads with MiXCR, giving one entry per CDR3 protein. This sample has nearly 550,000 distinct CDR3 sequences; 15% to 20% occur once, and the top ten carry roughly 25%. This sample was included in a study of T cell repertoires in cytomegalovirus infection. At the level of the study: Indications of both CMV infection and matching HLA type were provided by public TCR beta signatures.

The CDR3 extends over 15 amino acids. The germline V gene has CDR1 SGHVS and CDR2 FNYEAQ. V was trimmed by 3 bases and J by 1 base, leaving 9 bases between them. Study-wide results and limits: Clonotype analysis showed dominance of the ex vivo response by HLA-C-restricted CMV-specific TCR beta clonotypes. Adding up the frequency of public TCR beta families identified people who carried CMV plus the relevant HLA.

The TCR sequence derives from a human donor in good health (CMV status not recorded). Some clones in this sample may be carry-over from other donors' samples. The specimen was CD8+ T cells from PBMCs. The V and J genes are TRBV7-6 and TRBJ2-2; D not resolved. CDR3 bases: TGTGCCAGCAGCTTCGCGACGGGGAACACCGGGGAGCTGTTTTTT. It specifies CASSFATGNTGELFF. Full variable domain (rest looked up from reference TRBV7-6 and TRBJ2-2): GAGVSQSPRYKVTKRGQDVALRCDPISGHVSLYWYRQALGQGPEFLTYFNYEAQQDKSGLPNDRFSAERPEGSISTLTIQRTEQRDSAMYRCASSFATGNTGELFFGEGSRLTVL.